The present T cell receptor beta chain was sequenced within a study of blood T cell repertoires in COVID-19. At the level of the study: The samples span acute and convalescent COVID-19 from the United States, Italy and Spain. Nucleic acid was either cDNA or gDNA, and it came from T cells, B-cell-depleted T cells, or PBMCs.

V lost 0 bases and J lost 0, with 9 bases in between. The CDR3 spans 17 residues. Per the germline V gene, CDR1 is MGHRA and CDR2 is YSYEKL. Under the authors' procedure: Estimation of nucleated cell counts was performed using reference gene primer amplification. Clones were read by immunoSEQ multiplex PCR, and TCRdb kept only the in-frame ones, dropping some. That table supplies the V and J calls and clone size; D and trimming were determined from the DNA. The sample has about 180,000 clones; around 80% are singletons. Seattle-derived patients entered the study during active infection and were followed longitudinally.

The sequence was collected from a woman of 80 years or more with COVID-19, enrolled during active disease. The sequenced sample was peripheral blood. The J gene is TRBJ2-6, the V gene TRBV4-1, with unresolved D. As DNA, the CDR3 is TGCGCCAGCAGCCAAGACGGTCAACTCTCTGGGGCCAACGTCCTGACTTTC. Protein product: CASSQDGQLSGANVLTF.